The present entry profiles one T cell receptor (beta chain) with its context. This specimen comes from a study of blood T cell repertoires in COVID-19. The overall study: Material from acute and convalescent COVID-19 was sourced from the United States, Italy and Spain.

Data came from immunoSEQ multiplex PCR; TCRdb stores just in-frame clones and leaves some out. The sample shows 150,000 to 180,000 clones, 75% to 80% of them seen only once. V lost 4 bases and J lost 0, with 10 bases in between. The CDR3 loop spans 15 amino acids. Germline loops: CDR1 LNHDA, CDR2 SQIVND (reference sequence). This TCR was recovered from a man older than 75 with acute or convalescent COVID-19. The specimen sequenced was peripheral blood. This chain connects TRBV19 to TRBJ1-5; possible D gene TRBD1, 5 bases. The CDR3 region has the DNA TGTGCCAGTAGTAACCAGGGTATTAGCAATCAGCCCCAGCATTTT. Its translation: CASSNQGISNQPQHF. The variable domain in full, with the rest retrieved from reference TRBV19 and TRBJ1-5, is DGGITQSPKYLFRKEGQNVTLSCEQNLNHDAMYWYRQDPGQGLRLIYYSQIVNDFQKGDIAEGYSVSREKKESFPLTVTSAQKNPTAFYLCASSNQGISNQPQHFGDGTRLSIL.